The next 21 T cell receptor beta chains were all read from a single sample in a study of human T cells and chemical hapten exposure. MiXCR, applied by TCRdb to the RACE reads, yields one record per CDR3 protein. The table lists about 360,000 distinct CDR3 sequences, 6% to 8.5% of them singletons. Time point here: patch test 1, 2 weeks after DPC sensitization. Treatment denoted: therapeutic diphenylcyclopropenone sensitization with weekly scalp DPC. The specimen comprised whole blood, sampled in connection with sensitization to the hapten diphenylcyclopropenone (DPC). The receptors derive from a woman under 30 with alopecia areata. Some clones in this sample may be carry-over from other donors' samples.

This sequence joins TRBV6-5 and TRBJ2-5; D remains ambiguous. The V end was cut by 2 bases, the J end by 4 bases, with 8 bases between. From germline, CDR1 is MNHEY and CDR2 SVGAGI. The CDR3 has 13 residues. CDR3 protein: CASSYDLAETQYF. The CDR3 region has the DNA TGTGCCAGCAGTTACGACCTTGCAGAGACCCAGTACTTC.

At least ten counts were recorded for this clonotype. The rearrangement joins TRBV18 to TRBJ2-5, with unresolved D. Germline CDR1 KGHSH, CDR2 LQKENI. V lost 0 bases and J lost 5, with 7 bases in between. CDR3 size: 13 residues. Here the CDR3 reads CASSPPVFETQYF. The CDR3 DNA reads TGTGCCAGCTCACCACCAGTTTTCGAGACCCAGTACTTC.

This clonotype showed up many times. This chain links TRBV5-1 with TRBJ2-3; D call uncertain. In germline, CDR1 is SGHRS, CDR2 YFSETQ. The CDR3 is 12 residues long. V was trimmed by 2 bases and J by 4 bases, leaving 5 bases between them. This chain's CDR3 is CASSFHPDTQYF. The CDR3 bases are TGCGCCAGCAGCTTCCATCCAGATACGCAGTATTTT.

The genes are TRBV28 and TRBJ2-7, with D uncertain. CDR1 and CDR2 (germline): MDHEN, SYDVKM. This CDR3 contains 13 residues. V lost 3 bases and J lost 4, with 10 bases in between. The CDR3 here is CASSFGYLYEQYF. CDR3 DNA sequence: TGTGCCAGCAGTTTTGGTTACCTGTACGAGCAGTACTTC. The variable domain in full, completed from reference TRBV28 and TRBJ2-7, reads DVKVTQSSRYLVKRTGEKVFLECVQDMDHENMFWYRQDPGLGLRLIYFSYDVKMKEKGDIPEGYSVSREKKERFSLILESASTNQTSMYLCASSFGYLYEQYFGPGTRLTVT.

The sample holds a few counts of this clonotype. CDR3 sequence reads: CASSLSVNYGYTF. CDR3 sequence (DNA): TGTGCCAGCAGCTTATCAGTGAACTATGGCTACACCTTC. J is TRBJ1-2 and V is TRBV7-9, with D unresolved. CDR1 SEHNR and CDR2 FQNEAQ come from the germline V gene (reference sequence). V shed 2 bases and J shed 2 bases, with 6 bases lying between them. This CDR3 has 13 amino acids.

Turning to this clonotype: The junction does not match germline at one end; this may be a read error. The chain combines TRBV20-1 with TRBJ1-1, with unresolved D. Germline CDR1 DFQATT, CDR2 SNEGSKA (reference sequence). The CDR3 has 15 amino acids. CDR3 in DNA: TGCAGGGCTATAATTTTGAGGCAGAGGAACACTGAAGCTTTCTTT. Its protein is CRAIILRQRNTEAFF.

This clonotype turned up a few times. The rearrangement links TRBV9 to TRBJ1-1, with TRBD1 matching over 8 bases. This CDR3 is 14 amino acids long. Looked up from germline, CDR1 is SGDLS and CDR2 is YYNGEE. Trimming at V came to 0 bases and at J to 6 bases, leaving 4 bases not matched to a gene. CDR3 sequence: CASSVASQGAEAFF. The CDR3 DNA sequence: TGTGCCAGCAGCGTAGCCTCACAGGGGGCTGAAGCTTTCTTT.

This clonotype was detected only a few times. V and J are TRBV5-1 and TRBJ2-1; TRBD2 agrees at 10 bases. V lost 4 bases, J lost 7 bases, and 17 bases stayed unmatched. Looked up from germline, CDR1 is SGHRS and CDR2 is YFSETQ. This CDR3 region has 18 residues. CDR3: CASSLEGLGLALKNEQFF. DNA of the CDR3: TGCGCCAGCAGCCTGGAAGGCCTGGGACTAGCGTTGAAGAATGAGCAGTTCTTC. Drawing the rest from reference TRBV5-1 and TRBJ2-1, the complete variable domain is KAGVTQTPRYLIKTRGQQVTLSCSPISGHRSVSWYQQTPGQGLQFLFEYFSETQRNKGNFPGRFSGRQFSNSRSEMNVSTLELGDSALYLCASSLEGLGLALKNEQFFGPGTRLTVL.

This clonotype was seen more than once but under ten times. As DNA, the CDR3 is TGTGCCAGCAGCCAAGTCCCAGGTCGAGCGTACTCCTACGAGCAGTACTTC. It yields the protein CASSQVPGRAYSYEQYF. The chain carries TRBV14 and TRBJ2-7, with D hard to call. CDR3 length: 17 residues. Between the trimmed V and J ends, which lost 1 base and 0 bases, there was a span of 16 bases. The germline V gene has CDR1 SGHDN and CDR2 FVKESK.

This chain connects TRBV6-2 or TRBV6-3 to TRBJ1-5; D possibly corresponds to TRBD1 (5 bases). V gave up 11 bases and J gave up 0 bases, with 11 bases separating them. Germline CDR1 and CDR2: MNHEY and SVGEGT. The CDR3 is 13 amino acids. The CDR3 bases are TGTGCCGCCCGACAGAATAGCAATCAGCCCCAGCATTTT. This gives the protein CAARQNSNQPQHF.

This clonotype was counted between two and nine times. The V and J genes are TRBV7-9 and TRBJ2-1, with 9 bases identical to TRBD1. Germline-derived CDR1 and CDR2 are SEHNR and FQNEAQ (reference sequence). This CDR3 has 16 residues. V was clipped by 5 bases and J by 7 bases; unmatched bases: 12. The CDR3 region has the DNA TGTGCCAGCAGCCTCCCAGGGGACAGGGCGGGGAATGAGCAGTTCTTC. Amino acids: CASSLPGDRAGNEQFF. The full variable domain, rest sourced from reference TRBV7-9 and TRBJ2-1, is DTGVSQNPRHKITKRGQNVTFRCDPISEHNRLYWYRQTLGQGPEFLTYFQNEAQLEKSRLLSDRFSAERPKGSFSTLEIQRTEQGDSAMYLCASSLPGDRAGNEQFFGPGTRLTVL.

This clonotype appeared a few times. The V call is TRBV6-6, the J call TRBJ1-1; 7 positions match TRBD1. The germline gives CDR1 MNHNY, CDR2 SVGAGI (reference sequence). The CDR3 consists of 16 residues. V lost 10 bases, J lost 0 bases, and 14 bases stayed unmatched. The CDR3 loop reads CATRNDRDLLNTEAFF. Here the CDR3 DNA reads TGTGCCACCAGGAATGACAGGGATCTCTTGAACACTGAAGCTTTCTTT.

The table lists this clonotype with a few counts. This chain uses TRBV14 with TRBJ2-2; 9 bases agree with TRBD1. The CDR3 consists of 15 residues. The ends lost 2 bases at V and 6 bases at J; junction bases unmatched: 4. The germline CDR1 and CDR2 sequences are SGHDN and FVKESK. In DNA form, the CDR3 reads TGTGCCAGCAGCCAATGGACAGGGGTCTCCGGGGAGCTGTTTTTT. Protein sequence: CASSQWTGVSGELFF.

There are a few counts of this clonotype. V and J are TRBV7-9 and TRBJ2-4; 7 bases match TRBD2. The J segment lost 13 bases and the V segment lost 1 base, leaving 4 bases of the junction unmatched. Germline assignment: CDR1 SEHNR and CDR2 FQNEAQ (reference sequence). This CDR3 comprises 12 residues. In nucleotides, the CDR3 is TGTGCCAGCAGCTTAGATAAGACTAGCCAGTACTTC. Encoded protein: CASSLDKTSQYF.

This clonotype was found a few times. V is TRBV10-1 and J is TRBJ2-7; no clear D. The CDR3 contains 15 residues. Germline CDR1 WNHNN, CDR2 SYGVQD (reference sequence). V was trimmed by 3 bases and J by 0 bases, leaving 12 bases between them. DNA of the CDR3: TGCGCCAGCAGTGAAATGGCTAAGGTCTCCTACGAGCAGTACTTC. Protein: CASSEMAKVSYEQYF.

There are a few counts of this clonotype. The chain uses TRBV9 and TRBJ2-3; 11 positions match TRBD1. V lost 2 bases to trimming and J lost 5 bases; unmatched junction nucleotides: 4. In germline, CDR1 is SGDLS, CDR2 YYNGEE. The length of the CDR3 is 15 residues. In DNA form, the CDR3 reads TGTGCCAGCAGCGTTGGACAGGGGGCGGGAGATACGCAGTATTTT. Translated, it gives CASSVGQGAGDTQYF.

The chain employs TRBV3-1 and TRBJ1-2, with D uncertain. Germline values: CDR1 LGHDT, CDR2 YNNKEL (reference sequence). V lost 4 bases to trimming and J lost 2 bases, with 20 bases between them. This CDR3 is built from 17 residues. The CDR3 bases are TGTGCCAGCAGCCGAACAGTGCCAAGGGAGGCAAACTATGGCTACACCTTC. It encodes CASSRTVPREANYGYTF.

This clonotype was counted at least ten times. CDR3 region: CASRRTGAGSNQPQHF. CDR3 coding DNA: TGTGCCAGCAGGAGGACAGGGGCTGGAAGCAATCAGCCCCAGCATTTT. V usage is TRBV6-6 and J usage is TRBJ1-5, with 9 nucleotides matching TRBD1. In germline, CDR1 is MNHNY, CDR2 SVGAGI (reference sequence). The CDR3 extends over 16 amino acids. V shed 6 bases and J 1 base; nucleotides not matched to a gene: 7.

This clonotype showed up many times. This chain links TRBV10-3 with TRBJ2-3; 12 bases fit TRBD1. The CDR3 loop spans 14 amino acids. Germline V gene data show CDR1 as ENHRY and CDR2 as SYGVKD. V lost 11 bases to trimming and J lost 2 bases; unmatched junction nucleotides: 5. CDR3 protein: CAAKGQGATDTQYF. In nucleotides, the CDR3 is TGTGCCGCCAAGGGACAGGGGGCCACAGATACGCAGTATTTT.

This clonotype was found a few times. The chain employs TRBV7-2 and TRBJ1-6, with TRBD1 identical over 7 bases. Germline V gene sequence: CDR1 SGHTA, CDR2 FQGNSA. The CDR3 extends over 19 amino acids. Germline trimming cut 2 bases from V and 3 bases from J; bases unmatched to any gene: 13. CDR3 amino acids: CASSLPTPGTDDYNSPLHF. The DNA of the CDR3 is TGTGCCAGCAGCTTACCAACCCCCGGGACAGATGACTATAATTCACCCCTCCACTTT.

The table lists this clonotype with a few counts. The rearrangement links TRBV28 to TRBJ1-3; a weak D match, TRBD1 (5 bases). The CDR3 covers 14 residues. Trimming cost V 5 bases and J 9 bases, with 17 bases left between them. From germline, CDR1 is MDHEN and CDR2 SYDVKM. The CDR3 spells CASSPTVPRGTIYF. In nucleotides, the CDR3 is TGTGCCAGCAGTCCGACAGTCCCGAGGGGCACCATATATTTT.